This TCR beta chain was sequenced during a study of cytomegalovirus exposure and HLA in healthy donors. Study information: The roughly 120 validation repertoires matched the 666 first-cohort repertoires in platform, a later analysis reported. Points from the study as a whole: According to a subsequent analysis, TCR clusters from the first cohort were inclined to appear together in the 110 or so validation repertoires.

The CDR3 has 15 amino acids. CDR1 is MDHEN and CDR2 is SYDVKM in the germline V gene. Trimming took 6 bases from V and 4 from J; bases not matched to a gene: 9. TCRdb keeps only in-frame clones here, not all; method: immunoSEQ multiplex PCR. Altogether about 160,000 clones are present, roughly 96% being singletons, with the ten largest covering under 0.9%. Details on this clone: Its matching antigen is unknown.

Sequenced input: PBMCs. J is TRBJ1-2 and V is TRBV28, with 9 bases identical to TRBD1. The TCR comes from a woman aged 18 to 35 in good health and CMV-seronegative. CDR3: CASRGTGQGAYGYTF. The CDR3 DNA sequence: TGTGCCAGCAGGGGGACGGGACAGGGTGCCTATGGCTACACCTTC.